The 3 T cell receptor beta chains listed next were all sequenced from one sample in a study of T cells in Graves' hyperthyroidism and ophthalmopathy. Amplification of TCR beta CDR3 regions was performed using RNA transcripts as template. TCR CDR3 regions were first amplified by RT-PCR with HTBI primers. TCRdb passed the multiplex PCR reads through MiXCR, listing each CDR3 protein once. The sample records more than 300,000 distinct CDR3 sequences, about 18% being singletons. What was sequenced was blood. Receptors originate from a young man with Graves' ophthalmopathy.

The chain links TRBV20-1 to TRBJ2-5; 9 bases match TRBD1. The J segment lost 7 bases and the V segment lost 6 bases, leaving 12 bases of the junction unmatched. Germline-derived CDR1 and CDR2 are DFQATT and SNEGSKA (reference sequence). The CDR3 consists of 14 residues. The CDR3 reads CSASGTGSRGTQYF. The DNA for the CDR3 is TGCAGTGCATCCGGGACAGGGTCAAGGGGGACCCAGTACTTC.

This clonotype was detected ten times or more. The rearrangement links TRBV28 to TRBJ2-5; D might be TRBD1 (6 bases). V gave up 5 bases and J gave up 5 bases, with 18 bases separating them. Germline lookup yields CDR1 MDHEN and CDR2 SYDVKM. CDR3 length: 15 amino acids. Written as DNA, the CDR3 is TGTGCCAGCAGTGAAACGGACAGACCAAAGGAGACCCAGTACTTC. This codes for CASSETDRPKETQYF.

The sample holds many counts of this clonotype. V is TRBV12-3 or TRBV12-4 and J is TRBJ2-7; 8 bases align to TRBD1. The CDR3 length is 14 residues. Trimming removed 3 bases from V and 5 bases from J; junction bases left unmatched: 6. CDR3 region: CASSFMGQVHEQYF. The CDR3 DNA sequence: TGTGCCAGCAGTTTTATGGGACAGGTCCACGAGCAGTACTTC.